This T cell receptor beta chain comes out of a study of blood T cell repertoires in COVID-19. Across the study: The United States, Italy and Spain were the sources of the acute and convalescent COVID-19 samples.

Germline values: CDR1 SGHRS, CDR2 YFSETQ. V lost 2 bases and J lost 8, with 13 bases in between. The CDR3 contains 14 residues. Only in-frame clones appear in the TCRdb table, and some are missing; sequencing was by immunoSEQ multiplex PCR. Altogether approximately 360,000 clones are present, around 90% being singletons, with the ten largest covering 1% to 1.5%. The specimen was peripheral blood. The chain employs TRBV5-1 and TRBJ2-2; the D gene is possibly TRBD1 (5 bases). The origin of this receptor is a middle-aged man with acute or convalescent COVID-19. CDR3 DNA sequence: TGCGCCAGCAGCTTCACACAGGAGAAGGGGGAGCTGTTTTTT. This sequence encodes CASSFTQEKGELFF.